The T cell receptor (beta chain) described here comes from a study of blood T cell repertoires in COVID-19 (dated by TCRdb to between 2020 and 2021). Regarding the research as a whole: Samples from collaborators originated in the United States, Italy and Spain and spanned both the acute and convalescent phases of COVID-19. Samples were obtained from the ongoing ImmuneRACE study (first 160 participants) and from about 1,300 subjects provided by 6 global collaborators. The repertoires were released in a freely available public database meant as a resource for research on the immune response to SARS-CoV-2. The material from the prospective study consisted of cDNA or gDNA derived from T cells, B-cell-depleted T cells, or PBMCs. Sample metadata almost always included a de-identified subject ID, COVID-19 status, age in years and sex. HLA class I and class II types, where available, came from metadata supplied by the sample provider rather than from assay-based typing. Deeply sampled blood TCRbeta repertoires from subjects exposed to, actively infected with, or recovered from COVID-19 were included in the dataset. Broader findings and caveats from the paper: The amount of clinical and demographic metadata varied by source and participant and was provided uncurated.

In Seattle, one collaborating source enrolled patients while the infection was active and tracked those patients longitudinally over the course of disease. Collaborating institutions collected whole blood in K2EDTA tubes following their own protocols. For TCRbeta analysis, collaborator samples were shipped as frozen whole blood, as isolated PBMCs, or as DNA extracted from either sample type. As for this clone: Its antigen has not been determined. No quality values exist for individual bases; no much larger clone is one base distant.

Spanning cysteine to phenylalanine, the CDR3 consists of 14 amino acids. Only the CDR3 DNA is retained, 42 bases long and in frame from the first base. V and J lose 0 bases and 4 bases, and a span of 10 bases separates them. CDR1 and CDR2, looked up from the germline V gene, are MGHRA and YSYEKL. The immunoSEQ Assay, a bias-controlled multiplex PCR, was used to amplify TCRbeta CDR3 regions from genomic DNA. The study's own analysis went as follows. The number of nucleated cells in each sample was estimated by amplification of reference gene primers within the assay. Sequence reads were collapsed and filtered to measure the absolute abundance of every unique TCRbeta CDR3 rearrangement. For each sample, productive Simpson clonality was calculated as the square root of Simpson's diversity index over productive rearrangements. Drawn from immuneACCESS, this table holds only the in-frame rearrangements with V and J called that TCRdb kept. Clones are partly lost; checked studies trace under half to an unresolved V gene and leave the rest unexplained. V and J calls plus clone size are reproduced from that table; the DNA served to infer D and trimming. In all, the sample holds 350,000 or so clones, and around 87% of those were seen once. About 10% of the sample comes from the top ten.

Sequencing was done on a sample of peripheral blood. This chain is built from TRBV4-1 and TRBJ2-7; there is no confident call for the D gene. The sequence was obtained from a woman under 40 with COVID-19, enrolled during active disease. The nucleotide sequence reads TGCGCCAGCAGCCAAGAACCCCAGATTTACGAGCAGTACTTC. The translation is CASSQEPQIYEQYF.